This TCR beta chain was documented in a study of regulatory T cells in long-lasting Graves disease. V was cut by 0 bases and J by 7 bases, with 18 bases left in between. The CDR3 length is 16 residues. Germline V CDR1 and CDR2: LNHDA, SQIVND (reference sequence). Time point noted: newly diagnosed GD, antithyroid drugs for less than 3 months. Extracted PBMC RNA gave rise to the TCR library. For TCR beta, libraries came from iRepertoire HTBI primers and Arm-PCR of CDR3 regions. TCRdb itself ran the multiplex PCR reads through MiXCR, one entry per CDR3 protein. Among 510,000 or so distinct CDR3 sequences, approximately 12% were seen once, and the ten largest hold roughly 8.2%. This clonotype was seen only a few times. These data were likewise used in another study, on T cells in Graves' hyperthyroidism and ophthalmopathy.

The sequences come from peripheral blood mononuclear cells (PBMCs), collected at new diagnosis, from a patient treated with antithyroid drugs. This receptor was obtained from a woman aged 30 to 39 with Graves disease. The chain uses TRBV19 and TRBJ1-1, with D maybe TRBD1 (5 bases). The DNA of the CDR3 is TGTGCCAGTAGTATAGACCGCTGGGGGGGGAGGTATGAAGCTTTCTTT. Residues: CASSIDRWGGRYEAFF.